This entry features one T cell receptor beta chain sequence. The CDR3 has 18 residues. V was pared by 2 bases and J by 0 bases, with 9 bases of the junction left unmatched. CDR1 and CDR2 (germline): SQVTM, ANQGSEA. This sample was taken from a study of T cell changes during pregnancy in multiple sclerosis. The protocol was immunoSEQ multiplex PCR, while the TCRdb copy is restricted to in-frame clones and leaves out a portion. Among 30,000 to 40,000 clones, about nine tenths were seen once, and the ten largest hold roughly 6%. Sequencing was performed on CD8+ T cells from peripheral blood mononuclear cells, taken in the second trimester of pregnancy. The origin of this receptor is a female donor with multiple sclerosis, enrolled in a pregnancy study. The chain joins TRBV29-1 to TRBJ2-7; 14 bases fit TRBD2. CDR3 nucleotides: TGCAGCGTTGAATTCGGCCCCGGACTAGCGGGAGGCTCCTACGAGCAGTACTTC. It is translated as CSVEFGPGLAGGSYEQYF.